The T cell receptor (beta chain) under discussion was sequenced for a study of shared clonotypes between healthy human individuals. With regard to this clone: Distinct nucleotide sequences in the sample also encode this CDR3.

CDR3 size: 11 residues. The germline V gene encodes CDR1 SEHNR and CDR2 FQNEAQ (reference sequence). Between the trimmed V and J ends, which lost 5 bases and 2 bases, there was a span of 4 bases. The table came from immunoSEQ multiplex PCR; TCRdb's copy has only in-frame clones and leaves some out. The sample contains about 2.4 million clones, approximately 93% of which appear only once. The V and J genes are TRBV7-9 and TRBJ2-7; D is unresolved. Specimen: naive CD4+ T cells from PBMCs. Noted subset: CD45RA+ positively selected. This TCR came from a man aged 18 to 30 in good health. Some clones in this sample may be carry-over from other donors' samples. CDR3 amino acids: CASSLTYEQYF. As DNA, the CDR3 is TGTGCCAGCAGCCTAACCTACGAGCAGTACTTC.